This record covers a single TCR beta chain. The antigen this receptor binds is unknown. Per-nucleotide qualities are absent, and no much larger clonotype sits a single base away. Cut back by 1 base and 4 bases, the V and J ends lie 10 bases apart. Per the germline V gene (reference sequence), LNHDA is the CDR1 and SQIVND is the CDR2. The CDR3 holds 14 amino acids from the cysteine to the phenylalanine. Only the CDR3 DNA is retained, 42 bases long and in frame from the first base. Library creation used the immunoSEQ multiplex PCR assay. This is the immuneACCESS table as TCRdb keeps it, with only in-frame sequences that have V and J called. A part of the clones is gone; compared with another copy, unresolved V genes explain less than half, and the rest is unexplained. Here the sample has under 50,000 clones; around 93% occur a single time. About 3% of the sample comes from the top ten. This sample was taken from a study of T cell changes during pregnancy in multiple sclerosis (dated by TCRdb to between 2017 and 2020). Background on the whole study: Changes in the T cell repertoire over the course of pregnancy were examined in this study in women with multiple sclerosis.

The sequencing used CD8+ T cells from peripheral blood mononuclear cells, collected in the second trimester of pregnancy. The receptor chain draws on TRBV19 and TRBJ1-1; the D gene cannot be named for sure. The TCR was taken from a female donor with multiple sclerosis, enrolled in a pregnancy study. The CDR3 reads CASSIGEMRTEAFF. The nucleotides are TGTGCCAGTAGTATAGGGGAGATGCGCACTGAAGCTTTCTTT.